These 12 T cell receptor beta chains originate from one sample sequenced in a study of response to subunit inactivated influenza vaccine. One entry per CDR3 protein, called by TCRdb with MiXCR from the RT-PCR reads. This table has over 800,000 distinct CDR3 sequences, over 20% appearing once. Sequencing used PBMCs from blood, obtained 4 to 6 days after vaccination. The receptors here all came from a man over 45 who received an inactivated influenza vaccine.

There are many counts of this clonotype. V is TRBV29-1 and J is TRBJ2-7, with D unresolved. From germline, CDR1 is SQVTM and CDR2 ANQGSEA. V lost 6 bases and J 2 bases, leaving 8 bases between the germline ends. This CDR3 has 11 residues. CDR3 DNA: TGCAGCGTGGGCGGTCCCTACGAGCAGTACTTC. Translating it yields CSVGGPYEQYF.

The chain employs TRBV24-1 and TRBJ2-7; TRBD1 aligns across 7 bases. The CDR3 consists of 14 residues. Germline trimming cut 4 bases from V and 2 bases from J; bases unmatched to any gene: 4. The V gene's germline CDR1 is KGHDR and CDR2 SFDVKD. CDR3 nucleotides: TGTGCCACCAGTGACAACAGGGGCCCCTACGAGCAGTACTTC. Its protein is CATSDNRGPYEQYF.

The chain carries TRBV19 and TRBJ2-1, with D perhaps given as TRBD1 or TRBD2 (6 bases each). The CDR3 spans 15 residues. V was trimmed by 6 bases and J by 6 bases, leaving 18 bases between them. Germline CDR1 LNHDA, CDR2 SQIVND (reference sequence). The CDR3 region is CASRHTRGRFNEQFF. The CDR3 coding sequence is TGTGCCAGTAGGCATACTAGGGGGAGGTTCAATGAGCAGTTCTTC. The variable domain in full, completed from reference TRBV19 and TRBJ2-1, reads DGGITQSPKYLFRKEGQNVTLSCEQNLNHDAMYWYRQDPGQGLRLIYYSQIVNDFQKGDIAEGYSVSREKKESFPLTVTSAQKNPTAFYLCASRHTRGRFNEQFFGPGTRLTVL.

Only a few counts were recorded for this clonotype. This chain joins TRBV5-1 and TRBJ2-7; 9 bases match TRBD2. This CDR3 is 14 amino acids long. Germline CDR1 reads SGHRS; CDR2 reads YFSETQ. The V gene end was trimmed by 4 bases and the J gene end by 4 bases; junction bases not matched to a gene: 6. The CDR3 sequence is CASSTSGFSYEQYF. CDR3 sequence (DNA): TGCGCCAGCAGCACTAGCGGGTTCTCGTACGAGCAGTACTTC. Complete variable domain (other parts from reference TRBV5-1 and TRBJ2-7): KAGVTQTPRYLIKTRGQQVTLSCSPISGHRSVSWYQQTPGQGLQFLFEYFSETQRNKGNFPGRFSGRQFSNSRSEMNVSTLELGDSALYLCASSTSGFSYEQYFGPGTRLTVT.

This sequence joins TRBV29-1 and TRBJ2-6; 8 positions match TRBD1. With V trimmed by 5 bases and J by 1 base, 7 bases remained unmatched. Germline V gives CDR1 SQVTM, CDR2 ANQGSEA. The CDR3 sequence is 16 residues long. The CDR3 region has the DNA TGCAGCGTTCTTGAGGACAGGGCTTCTGGGGCCAACGTCCTGACTTTC. It specifies CSVLEDRASGANVLTF.

There are a few counts of this clonotype. The rearrangement links TRBV6-2 or TRBV6-3 to TRBJ2-7; 10 bases are a match to TRBD1. The trim removed 6 bases at V and 9 bases at J, leaving 14 bases unmatched. Germline lookup yields CDR1 MNHEY and CDR2 SVGEGT. This CDR3 is built from 15 residues. In DNA, the CDR3 is TGTGCCAGCAGACACCTCCGGGACAGGGGCCCAGGGCAGTACTTC. Translated: CASRHLRDRGPGQYF.

This sequence joins TRBV5-1 and TRBJ1-6, with D possibly TRBD1 on 5 matching bases. Between the trimmed V and J ends, which lost 0 bases and 9 bases, there was a span of 10 bases. Germline V gives CDR1 SGHRS, CDR2 YFSETQ. The CDR3 covers 14 residues. The CDR3: CASSLGQGFSPLHF. The CDR3 DNA reads as TGCGCCAGCAGCTTGGGCCAGGGATTTTCACCCCTCCACTTT.

This clonotype was picked up one time. At one end the junction does not follow the germline gene, possibly because of a read error. V and J are TRBV7-2 and TRBJ2-7; 15 bases are a match to TRBD2. This CDR3 region has 16 residues. From germline, CDR1 is SGHTA and CDR2 FQGNSA. The CDR3 sequence: CASSSTIPGLAGGPCF. In nucleotides, the CDR3 is TGTGCCAGCAGCTCAACCATCCCCGGACTAGCGGGAGGGCCGTGCTTC.

This clonotype was observed many times. The V and J genes are TRBV7-2 and TRBJ2-1; the match to TRBD2 covers 7 bases. CDR3 size: 13 residues. Trimming removed 7 bases from V and 8 bases from J; junction bases left unmatched: 8. The germline gives CDR1 SGHTA, CDR2 FQGNSA. Written as DNA, the CDR3 is TGTGCCAGCACGGCGGGAGAATGGGATGAGCAGTTCTTC. Translation: CASTAGEWDEQFF.

CDR3: CASSLEADQETQYF. Here the CDR3 DNA reads TGCGCCAGCAGCTTGGAAGCAGACCAAGAGACCCAGTACTTC. The chain employs TRBV5-1 and TRBJ2-5; D unclear. The CDR3 length is 14 residues. V lost 0 bases, J lost 0 bases, and 6 bases lay in between. Per germline, CDR1 SGHRS and CDR2 YFSETQ.

This clonotype was seen more than once but under ten times. The V and J genes are TRBV5-8 and TRBJ2-7; D is unresolved. The CDR3 loop spans 16 amino acids. Germline lookup yields CDR1 SGHTS and CDR2 YDEGEE. Between the trimmed V and J ends, which lost 0 bases and 1 base, there was a span of 14 bases. The CDR3 coding sequence is TGTGCCAGCAGCTTGGAAACTATTAAGGCATCCTACGAGCAGTACTTC. This codes for CASSLETIKASYEQYF.

The V call is TRBV20-1, the J call TRBJ2-1; the D is unclear. Germline CDR1 is DFQATT and CDR2 is SNEGSKA (reference sequence). The CDR3 is made up of 15 amino acids. The V end was cut by 0 bases, the J end by 0 bases, with 9 bases between. As DNA, the CDR3 is TGCAGTGCTAGAGATCTTGGAAGCTCCTACAATGAGCAGTTCTTC. Protein product: CSARDLGSSYNEQFF.